The sequence of this TCR beta chain was determined in a study of early T cells in non-severe SARS-CoV-2 infection listed by TCRdb under 2021. General notes on the study: Because TCR sequencing relied on bulk RNA taken from unsorted whole blood, pairing of alpha and beta chains was not possible. The paper as a whole reports these results and caveats: VDJdb matching was skewed toward anti-spike CD8 responses, so virus-specific expansions were likely underestimated and private and CD4 specificities were missed.

As regards this clonotype: Its antigen target is currently unknown. Per-base quality was not reported, and no clone a single base away is much larger than it.

Set within a cohort of healthcare workers in London, UK, this nested case-control study involved weekly PCR testing of nasopharyngeal swabs along with blood sampling. Healthcare workers were recruited during the week of the UK lockdown, between 23 and 31 March 2020, and followed weekly for up to about 15 weeks. The V and J ends are trimmed by 5 bases and 4 bases, leaving 13 bases between them. The CDR3 starts with the cysteine, ends with the phenylalanine, and has 13 residues. Only CDR3 DNA remains: 39 bases, in frame from the first base. CDR1 and CDR2, looked up from the germline V gene, are SGHDT and YYEEEE. Library preparation used 5' RACE. TCRdb names NextSeq 500 as the instrument used. Unique molecular identifiers were attached to individual cDNA molecules in the TCR library protocol so that sequencing error and PCR bias could be corrected. Both TCR alpha and beta chains were sequenced, and tight co-correlation was observed between alpha and beta sequence abundances in each sample. Per the original workflow: V gene, J gene and CDR3 annotation of TCR sequences was performed with Decombinator V4. Expanded TCRs were defined as changing significantly between any two time points under a Poisson model with p below 0.0001. TCR abundances were normalised to the total number of TCRs sequenced in each sample and reported as counts per million. TRAV1-2 paired with TRAJ12, TRAJ20 or TRAJ33 defined MAIT TCRs, while TRAV10 paired with TRAJ18 defined iNKT TCRs. VDJdb, accessed 1 November 2021, was searched for CMV, EBV and SARS-CoV-2 annotated TCRs, excluding TCRs annotated for multiple antigens. TCRdb reran the public reads through fastp at Q25 and MiXCR, keeping productive beta chains. Rows are combined by CDR3 protein, so each entry shows the most common genes and DNA. For this entry, the V and J calls and clone size follow TCRdb and not the study's own pipeline. The sample yields approximately 27,000 distinct CDR3 sequences; 8.5% to 10% were counted once. Around 15% of the sample goes to the ten largest clones.

The sequenced material came from whole blood. The chain is assembled from TRBV5-6 and TRBJ2-7; matching of 5 bases hints at TRBD1 as the D gene. This clonotype originated in an adult who was a healthcare worker with PCR-confirmed SARS-CoV-2 infection or an uninfected control (not recorded which). CDR3 loop: CASRPAGRYEQYF. At the DNA level, the sequence is TGTGCCAGCAGACCGGCAGGGCGGTACGAGCAGTACTTC.